The 5 T cell receptor beta chains below come from one sample, sequenced in a study of T cells in women clearing cervical HPV infection. The data were produced by immunoSEQ multiplex PCR, yet TCRdb's version contains in-frame clones alone and is incomplete. The specimen's table records tens of thousands of clones. The specimen sequenced was blood buffy coat. The origin of the receptors is a woman between 18 and 70 years old with a cervical HPV16 infection that either progressed to CIN3+ or cleared (not recorded which).

This CDR3 is CASSVGTNSGNTIYF. CDR3 DNA, as far as it was read: TGCGCCAGCAGCGTCGGGACAAACTCTGGAAACACC. This sequence joins TRBV5-1 and TRBJ1-3, with a tentative D call TRBD1 (6 bases). Read data end 3 residues before the CDR3 end; the end is taken from the germline J gene. The V end lost 4 bases, the J end lost 0 bases, and 11 bases lay between the germline ends. This CDR3 comprises 15 residues. CDR1 is SGHRS and CDR2 is YFSETQ in the germline V gene. The complete variable domain, with remaining parts taken from reference TRBV5-1 and TRBJ1-3, reads KAGVTQTPRYLIKTRGQQVTLSCSPISGHRSVSWYQQTPGQGLQFLFEYFSETQRNKGNFPGRFSGRQFSNSRSEMNVSTLELGDSALYLCASSVGTNSGNTIYFGEGSWLTVV.

A note on this clone: Read data end 3 residues before the CDR3 end; the end is taken from the germline J gene. The rearrangement links TRBV30 to TRBJ1-6, with D hard to call. Trimming removed 0 bases at V and 7 bases at J, with 7 bases between. Per germline, CDR1 GTSNPN and CDR2 SVGIG (reference sequence). The CDR3 has 13 residues. The covered CDR3 bases are TGTGCCTGGAGTGTACATATAAATTCACCC. This codes for CAWSVHINSP. The entire CDR3 protein is CAWSVHINSPLHF.

As to this clone: The read gets to within 3 residues of the CDR3 end, and the germline J gene fills in the rest. The rearrangement links TRBV7-6 to TRBJ2-3; D is undetermined. Germline-derived CDR1 and CDR2 are SGHVS and FNYEAQ. The length of the CDR3 is 15 residues. Incomplete CDR3 DNA: TGTGCCAGCAGCCCCAGTCTTGTGGTCCAAGAGACG. Its protein is CASSPSLVVQET. The whole CDR3 sequence reads CASSPSLVVQETQYF. Full variable domain (outside the CDR3, taken from reference TRBV7-6 and TRBJ2-3): GAGVSQSPRYKVTKRGQDVALRCDPISGHVSLYWYRQALGQGPEFLTYFNYEAQQDKSGLPNDRFSAERPEGSISTLTIQRTEQRDSAMYRCASSPSLVVQETQYFGPGTRLTVL.

With regard to this clone: The missing CDR3 end, 3 residues past where the read stops, is filled in from the germline J gene. The chain employs TRBV20-1 and TRBJ2-5; 7 bases agree with TRBD2. Germline-derived CDR1 and CDR2 are DFQATT and SNEGSKA (reference sequence). The CDR3 is 15 amino acids. V trimming: 6 bases; J trimming: 5 bases; junction bases outside the gene matches: 15. The DNA read from the CDR3 is TGCAGTGCCCGTCCCTCCGGGCGGGAGAGGGAGACC. Its protein is CSARPSGRERET. The whole CDR3 sequence is CSARPSGRERETQYF.

A word on this clone: Read sequence stops 3 residues before the CDR3 end, and the germline J gene provides the missing end. The chain recombines TRBV2 with TRBJ1-6; D uncertain. CDR1 is SNHLY and CDR2 is FYNNEI in the germline V gene. The ends were cut back, 3 bases at V and 6 bases at J, with 15 bases in the middle. This CDR3 contains 16 residues. The DNA read from the CDR3 is TGTGCCAGCAGTGACGGCGGACTACCCATTAATTCACCC. The encoded protein is CASSDGGLPINSP. The complete CDR3 reads CASSDGGLPINSPLHF.